Below, 29 T cell receptor beta chains from the same sample are listed, as sequenced in a study of T-cell memory formation after mild COVID-19. TCRdb re-derived calls from the 5' RACE reads in MiXCR, one entry per CDR3 protein. The top ten hold roughly an eighth of the sample, which has a few hundred thousand distinct CDR3 sequences, around a quarter seen once. The sample consisted of PBMCs or a T cell subset sorted from them (not recorded which). The receptors stem from an adult woman who had mild COVID-19 (a few samples of this study predate the infection). Cell type and time point are not known.

This chain connects TRBV12-3 or TRBV12-4 to TRBJ1-1, with D maybe TRBD1 (5 bases). Trimming took off 6 bases at V and 1 base at J, with 12 bases between the two ends. CDR3 length: 14 residues. The CDR3 nucleotides are TGTGCCAGCAGATACGGGACGGAGAACACTGAAGCTTTCTTT. Protein sequence: CASRYGTENTEAFF.

In nucleotides, the CDR3 is TGTGCCAGCAGTTTAGGAGGGTTCCCTAACTATGGCTACACCTTC. Translation gives CASSLGGFPNYGYTF. V gene TRBV12-3 or TRBV12-4 combines with J gene TRBJ1-2; D remains ambiguous. CDR3 size: 15 residues. Trimming removed 1 base from V and 0 bases from J, with 9 bases in between.

The V call is TRBV25-1, the J call TRBJ2-5; the D is unclear. Trimming stripped 1 base from V and 9 bases from J, with 12 bases between. This CDR3 is built from 13 residues. CDR1 MGHDK and CDR2 SYGVNS come from the germline V gene. Here the CDR3 DNA reads TGTGCCAGCAGTGAATCCCTATTAGTGGCCCAGTACTTC. Encoded protein: CASSESLLVAQYF.

This clonotype was found a few times. A junction boundary mismatches the germline segment, possibly from a read error. This chain links TRBV30 with TRBJ2-7; TRBD1 matches 10 bases. The CDR3 extends over 17 amino acids. The germline V gene encodes CDR1 GTSNPN and CDR2 SVGIG (reference sequence). DNA for the CDR3: TGTGCTTGGAGTGAATCTCTTCCGGGACAGGGGAGCTACGAGCAGTACTTC. It is translated as CAWSESLPGQGSYEQYF.

The chain combines TRBV24-1 with TRBJ2-1; 10 bases fit TRBD2. Looked up from germline, CDR1 is KGHDR and CDR2 is SFDVKD. This CDR3 contains 17 residues. V shed 2 bases, J shed 5 bases, and the junction held 8 bases outside the gene matches. The CDR3 loop reads CATSDWLAGESNNEQFF. The CDR3 nucleotides read TGTGCCACCAGTGATTGGCTAGCGGGAGAATCGAACAATGAGCAGTTCTTC.

The rearrangement links TRBV30 to TRBJ2-1; D not resolved. The V end lost 5 bases, the J end lost 4 bases, and 9 bases lay between the germline ends. Looked up from germline, CDR1 is GTSNPN and CDR2 is SVGIG (reference sequence). The CDR3 spans 12 residues. The CDR3 region is CAWGRRYNEQFF. The CDR3 DNA is TGTGCCTGGGGCAGGCGGTACAATGAGCAGTTCTTC.

This clonotype was counted between two and nine times. The chain employs TRBV11-2 and TRBJ1-1; no reliable D call. The V gene's germline CDR1 is SGHAT and CDR2 FQNNGV. The V end was cut by 0 bases, the J end by 6 bases, with 8 bases between. The CDR3 has 13 residues. CDR3 sequence (DNA): TGTGCCAGCAGCTTAGAGGCGAGAGCTGAAGCTTTCTTT. This encodes CASSLEARAEAFF.

This chain joins TRBV6-1 and TRBJ1-5; D may be TRBD1 (6 bases). CDR1 is MNHNS, CDR2 SASEGT, per germline. This CDR3 spans 13 amino acids. The germline V and J ends were trimmed by 6 bases and 5 bases, with 11 bases remaining between them. CDR3: CASSGQNYQPQHF. CDR3 bases: TGTGCCAGCAGCGGACAGAATTATCAGCCCCAGCATTTT.

V gene TRBV20-1 combines with J gene TRBJ2-1, with D tentatively TRBD2 (5 bases). The CDR3 covers 12 residues. V lost 0 bases and J 8 bases, leaving 8 bases between the germline ends. CDR1 DFQATT and CDR2 SNEGSKA come from the germline V gene (reference sequence). CDR3 region: CSAREEVYEQFF. DNA for the CDR3: TGCAGTGCTAGAGAGGAGGTCTATGAGCAGTTCTTC.

The chain combines TRBV7-2 with TRBJ1-1; 7 nucleotides match TRBD1. Per the germline V gene, CDR1 is SGHTA and CDR2 is FQGNSA. V shed 1 base, J shed 4 bases, and the junction held 6 bases outside the gene matches. The CDR3 extends over 15 amino acids. The CDR3 sequence is CASSLGRTGRTEAFF. CDR3 nucleotide sequence: TGTGCCAGCAGCTTAGGACGGACAGGCCGCACTGAAGCTTTCTTT.

This clonotype has only a few counts. CDR3 residues: CASRLREALTDTQYF. The CDR3 DNA follows: TGTGCCAGCAGGTTACGGGAGGCTTTAACAGATACGCAGTATTTT. The rearrangement joins TRBV7-8 to TRBJ2-3, with 7 bases lining up with TRBD2. The V gene end was trimmed by 6 bases and the J gene end by 3 bases; junction bases not matched to a gene: 9. The CDR3 is made up of 15 amino acids. Germline V CDR1 and CDR2: SGHVS, FQNEAQ.

V gene TRBV11-1 combines with J gene TRBJ2-7, with 8 nucleotides matching TRBD2. V lost 2 bases and J lost 5; bases outside the gene matches: 5. Germline V gene lookup returns CDR1 SGHAT and CDR2 FQDESV (reference sequence). The CDR3 contains 14 residues. CDR3 protein: CASSLLAGHDEQYF. The CDR3, as DNA: TGTGCCAGCAGCTTATTAGCGGGACACGACGAGCAGTACTTC. Filled out from reference TRBV11-1 and TRBJ2-7, the complete variable domain reads EAEVAQSPRYKITEKSQAVAFWCDPISGHATLYWYRQILGQGPELLVQFQDESVVDDSQLPKDRFSAERLKGVDSTLKIQPAELGDSAMYLCASSLLAGHDEQYFGPGTRLTVT.

This chain connects TRBV7-9 to TRBJ2-7; 9 nucleotides line up with TRBD2. The V and J ends lost 3 bases and 5 bases, in that order; junction bases with no gene match: 8. Germline CDR1 reads SEHNR; CDR2 reads FQNEAQ (reference sequence). This CDR3 has 15 residues. CDR3: CASSLGGLASDEQYF. CDR3 nucleotides: TGTGCCAGCAGCTTGGGCGGACTAGCGAGCGACGAGCAGTACTTC.

The CDR3: CATSDLGPEQFF. CDR3 nucleotides: TGTGCCACCAGTGATTTAGGCCCCGAGCAGTTCTTC. The V call is TRBV24-1, the J call TRBJ2-1; D not resolved. Germline loops: CDR1 KGHDR, CDR2 SFDVKD. Between the trimmed V and J ends, which lost 1 base and 10 bases, there was a span of 7 bases. This CDR3 is built from 12 residues.

The J gene is TRBJ1-1, the V gene TRBV11-2, with 9 bases lining up with TRBD1. Per germline, CDR1 SGHAT and CDR2 FQNNGV. This CDR3 has 19 residues. J gave up 3 bases and V 5 bases, and 19 bases lay outside the gene matches. The CDR3 is CASSASIYRGLGVDTEAFF. CDR3 coding DNA: TGTGCCAGCAGCGCATCTATCTACAGGGGGCTCGGAGTGGACACTGAAGCTTTCTTT.

The chain couples TRBV5-1 to TRBJ2-2; 9 bases line up with TRBD2. Germline V gene sequence: CDR1 SGHRS, CDR2 YFSETQ. V shed 4 bases and J 3 bases; nucleotides not matched to a gene: 13. The CDR3 covers 18 residues. The CDR3 DNA reads as TGCGCCAGCAGCGATCGGATACCGGGACTAGCTCACACCGGGGAGCTGTTTTTT. As protein: CASSDRIPGLAHTGELFF.

The sample holds a few counts of this clonotype. The chain uses TRBV6-5 and TRBJ2-1, with 12 bases matching TRBD2. Germline assignment: CDR1 MNHEY and CDR2 SVGAGI. The CDR3 loop spans 15 amino acids. V shed 7 bases, J shed 3 bases, and the junction held 4 bases outside the gene matches. The CDR3 coding sequence is TGTGCCAGCACCCAGGGACTAGCGGGCTACAATGAGCAGTTCTTC. Amino acids: CASTQGLAGYNEQFF.

This chain joins TRBV29-1 and TRBJ2-3, with D uncertain. CDR1 is SQVTM and CDR2 is ANQGSEA in the germline V gene. V dropped 1 base and J dropped 1 base, with 9 bases sitting between them. This CDR3 region has 14 residues. The CDR3 DNA follows: TGCAGCGTTGAAGTGTCCTACCGCACAGATACGCAGTATTTT. Its protein product is CSVEVSYRTDTQYF.

The table lists this clonotype with a few counts. The chain employs TRBV7-9 and TRBJ2-5; no clear D gene. This CDR3 comprises 14 residues. CDR1 and CDR2 (germline): SEHNR, FQNEAQ (reference sequence). Trimming removed 5 bases at V and 4 bases at J, with 14 bases between. The CDR3 reads CASSPNLIPETQYF. The CDR3 region has the DNA TGTGCCAGCAGCCCCAACCTTATCCCAGAGACCCAGTACTTC. The whole variable domain, filled in from reference TRBV7-9 and TRBJ2-5, reads DTGVSQNPRHKITKRGQNVTFRCDPISEHNRLYWYRQTLGQGPEFLTYFQNEAQLEKSRLLSDRFSAERPKGSFSTLEIQRTEQGDSAMYLCASSPNLIPETQYFGPGTRLLVL.

This clonotype was counted a few times. This rearrangement joins TRBV12-3 or TRBV12-4 to TRBJ2-7; TRBD1 agrees at 10 bases. This CDR3 comprises 15 residues. Trimming removed 2 bases from V and 6 bases from J; junction bases left unmatched: 7. CDR3 sequence: CASSLRRDRGGEQYF. The CDR3 nucleotides are TGTGCCAGCAGTTTACGTCGGGACAGGGGAGGCGAGCAGTACTTC.

This chain uses TRBV7-7 with TRBJ2-1; D not certain. The CDR3 contains 13 residues. V was trimmed by 4 bases and J by 9 bases, leaving 13 bases between them. Germline CDR1 SSHAT, CDR2 FNYEAQ (reference sequence). CDR3: CASSSLVLGEQFF. The CDR3 bases are TGTGCCAGCAGCTCGCTAGTACTGGGTGAGCAGTTCTTC. The full variable domain, its missing parts supplied by reference TRBV7-7 and TRBJ2-1, is GAGVSQSPRYKVTKRGQDVTLRCDPISSHATLYWYQQALGQGPEFLTYFNYEAQPDKSGLPSDRFSAERPEGSISTLTIQRTEQRDSAMYRCASSSLVLGEQFFGPGTRLTVL.

V usage is TRBV5-4 and J usage is TRBJ2-3, with 7 bases identical to TRBD2. The V gene end was trimmed by 7 bases and the J gene end by 0 bases; junction bases not matched to a gene: 2. Germline CDR1 SGHNT, CDR2 YYREEE (reference sequence). The CDR3 consists of 13 residues. DNA of the CDR3: TGTGCCAGCCTGCGGGAGAGCACAGATACGCAGTATTTT. It codes for CASLRESTDTQYF.

There are a few counts of this clonotype. The chain combines TRBV24-1 with TRBJ2-3; D is possibly TRBD1 or TRBD2 (5 bases each). Per germline, CDR1 KGHDR and CDR2 SFDVKD. V shed 3 bases and J shed 4 bases, with 10 bases lying between them. The CDR3 sequence is 14 residues long. CDR3 region: CATSDTRGPDTQYF. Written as DNA, the CDR3 is TGTGCCACCAGTGATACTAGGGGACCAGATACGCAGTATTTT.

In this sample, this clonotype turned up a few times. The V gene is TRBV21-1, the J gene TRBJ2-3; TRBD2 is taken as the D call from the table, unchecked against the DNA. TRBV21-1 is classified as a pseudogene. The CDR3 covers 16 residues. The CDR3 reads CASSVRLALSADTQYF. Here the CDR3 DNA reads TGTGCCAGCAGCGTGCGACTAGCTTTGAGCGCAGATACGCAGTATTTT.

The V call is TRBV6-6, the J call TRBJ1-1, with D unresolved. There are 16 residues in the CDR3. Deletions cut 2 bases from V and 1 base from J, with 14 bases between. Germline-derived CDR1 and CDR2 are MNHNY and SVGAGI (reference sequence). CDR3 loop: CASSYPLLSENTEAFF. The CDR3, as DNA: TGTGCCAGCAGTTACCCCCTCCTCTCAGAGAACACTGAAGCTTTCTTT.

This clonotype was detected only a few times. The V call is TRBV5-1, the J call TRBJ1-6; D not certain. Trimming took 0 bases from V and 9 from J, leaving 13 bases between them. The length of the CDR3 is 15 residues. From germline, CDR1 is SGHRS and CDR2 YFSETQ. CDR3: CASSLGQVESSPLHF. Written as DNA, the CDR3 is TGCGCCAGCAGCTTGGGGCAGGTAGAAAGTTCACCCCTCCACTTT.

The sample holds many counts of this clonotype. V and J are TRBV20-1 and TRBJ2-3; TRBD2 matches 10 bases. V gave up 1 base and J gave up 5 bases; unmatched junction bases: 9. CDR3 length: 16 amino acids. Germline loops: CDR1 DFQATT, CDR2 SNEGSKA (reference sequence). The CDR3 loop is CSARAPSGRERDTQYF. DNA of the CDR3: TGCAGTGCTAGAGCCCCAAGCGGGAGGGAACGAGATACGCAGTATTTT.

This clonotype has just a few counts. The CDR3 protein is CASKSMDTEAFF. The CDR3, as DNA: TGTGCCAGCAAAAGCATGGACACTGAAGCTTTCTTT. The V gene is TRBV7-6, the J gene TRBJ1-1; D is uncertain. V lost 7 bases to trimming and J lost 3 bases, with 9 bases between them. The germline gives CDR1 SGHVS, CDR2 FNYEAQ. The CDR3 length is 12 residues.

In this sample, this clonotype turned up a few times. CDR3 sequence reads: CASRSQGSEAFF. Written as DNA, the CDR3 is TGTGCCAGCAGATCACAGGGGTCTGAAGCTTTCTTT. The chain uses TRBV12-3 or TRBV12-4 and TRBJ1-1, with 7 bases fitting TRBD1. This CDR3 region has 12 residues. Trimming cost V 6 bases and J 6 bases; bases outside gene matches: 4.